Included here is one T cell receptor (beta chain) sequence, with context. Its antigen is as yet unknown. The length of the CDR3 is 15 residues. CDR1 and CDR2 (germline): SGHTA, FQGNSA. V lost 1 base to trimming and J lost 1 base; unmatched junction nucleotides: 4. Nobody recorded the CMV serostatus of this donor. The record originates from a study of cytomegalovirus exposure and HLA in healthy donors. Study results and limitations: Sequencing probably produced one cluster of sequence variants that were highly shared.

Amplification used 60 Vbeta primers and 13 Jbeta primers. The data were produced by immunoSEQ multiplex PCR, yet TCRdb's version contains in-frame clones alone and is incomplete. The data contain 200,000 to 250,000 clones, over 65% of them singletons. Sequenced input: PBMCs. The clonotype originates from a human donor in good health. The V gene is TRBV7-2, the J gene TRBJ2-7; 7 bases agree with TRBD2. DNA for the CDR3: TGTGCCAGCAGCTTAGTCCGGGGGGTTTCCTACGAGCAGTACTTC. Encoded protein: CASSLVRGVSYEQYF.